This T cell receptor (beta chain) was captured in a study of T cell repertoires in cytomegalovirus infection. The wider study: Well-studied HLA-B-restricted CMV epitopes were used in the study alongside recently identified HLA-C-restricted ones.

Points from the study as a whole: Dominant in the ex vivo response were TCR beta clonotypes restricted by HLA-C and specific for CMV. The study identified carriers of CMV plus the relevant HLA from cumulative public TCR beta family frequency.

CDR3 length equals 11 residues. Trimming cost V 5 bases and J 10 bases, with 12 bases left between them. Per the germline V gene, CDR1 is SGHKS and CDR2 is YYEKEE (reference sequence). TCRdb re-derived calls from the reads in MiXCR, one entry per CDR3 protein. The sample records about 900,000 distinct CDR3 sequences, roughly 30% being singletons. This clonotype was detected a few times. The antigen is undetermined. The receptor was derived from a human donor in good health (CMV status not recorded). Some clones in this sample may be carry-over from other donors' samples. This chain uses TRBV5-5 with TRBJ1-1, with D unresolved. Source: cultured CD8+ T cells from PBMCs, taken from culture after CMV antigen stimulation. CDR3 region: CASSSALGAFF. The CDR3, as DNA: TGTGCCAGCAGTTCCGCTTTGGGAGCTTTCTTT. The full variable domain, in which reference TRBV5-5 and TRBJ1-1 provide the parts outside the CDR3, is DAGVTQSPTHLIKTRGQQVTLRCSPISGHKSVSWYQQVLGQGPQFIFQYYEKEERGRGNFPDRFSARQFPNYSSELNVNALLLGDSALYLCASSSALGAFFGQGTRLTVV.